This TCR beta chain was recorded in a study of blood T cells in healthy people across ages. The CDR3 is 14 amino acids. Germline V CDR1 and CDR2: DFQATT, SNEGSKA (reference sequence). The trim removed 2 bases at V and 10 bases at J, leaving 9 bases unmatched. A second PCR of about 7 to 11 cycles used a sample-barcoded 5' primer and a J-beta primer mix. One entry per CDR3 protein results from TCRdb running MiXCR on the 5' RACE reads. The sample holds about 1.4 million distinct CDR3 sequences, 59% seen once. This TCR came from a man younger than 35 in good health. The V gene is TRBV20-1, the J gene TRBJ2-3; 10 nucleotides agree with TRBD1. Sequencing used blood. DNA for the CDR3: TGCAGTGCTAGAAAGACAGGGGGCGGCTCTCCGCAGTATTTT. The encoded protein is CSARKTGGGSPQYF.